This is a list of T cell receptor beta chains from one sample in a study of blood T cell repertoires in COVID-19. Here immunoSEQ multiplex PCR was the method, and the copy in TCRdb shows in-frame clones only, minus some. The data show fewer than 250,000 clones, with around nine tenths seen just once and under 7% held by the top ten. Sequenced sample: peripheral blood. These receptors came from a man in his 60s who had recovered from COVID-19. Both conserved end residues are part of each CDR3.

TRBV20-1	TRBJ2-7	CSASGVRSSYEQYF
TRBV9	TRBJ1-1	CASSAPGGNTEAFF
TRBV27	TRBJ1-6	CASSPDRGHSPLHF
TRBV7-2	TRBJ1-2	CASSLGTDYGYTF
TRBV7-9	TRBJ1-1	CASSYEGARGTEAFF
TRBV7-9	TRBJ2-1	CASSLGSGRVSYNEQFF
TRBV6-6	TRBJ1-5	CASSYSGEGQPQHF
TRBV6-5	TRBJ1-4	CASSYSTGSQNEKLFF
TRBV7-3	TRBJ2-5	CASSSMGQGLGETQYF
TRBV11-1	TRBJ2-1	CASSLDPVYNEQFF
TRBV24-1	TRBJ2-3	CATSDSRVVGTDTQYF
TRBV28	TRBJ1-4	CASSPRQPTNEKLFF
TRBV10-3	TRBJ2-1	CAISDMTNGRHNEQFF
TRBV19	TRBJ2-1	CASSRRPGTSGGYNEQFF